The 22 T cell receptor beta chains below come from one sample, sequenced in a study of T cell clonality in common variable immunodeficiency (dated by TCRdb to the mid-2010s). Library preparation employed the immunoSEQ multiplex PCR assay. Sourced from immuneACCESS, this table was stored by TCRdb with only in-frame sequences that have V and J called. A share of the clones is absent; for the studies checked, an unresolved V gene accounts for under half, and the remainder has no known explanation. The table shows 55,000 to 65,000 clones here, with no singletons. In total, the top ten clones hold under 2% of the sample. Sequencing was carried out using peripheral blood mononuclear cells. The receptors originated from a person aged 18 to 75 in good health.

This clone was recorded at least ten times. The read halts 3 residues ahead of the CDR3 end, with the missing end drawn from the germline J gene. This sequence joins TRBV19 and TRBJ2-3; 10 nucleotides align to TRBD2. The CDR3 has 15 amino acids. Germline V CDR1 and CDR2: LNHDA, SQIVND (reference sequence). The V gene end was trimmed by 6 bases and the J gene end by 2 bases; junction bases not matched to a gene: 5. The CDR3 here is CASSWTSGYTDTQYF. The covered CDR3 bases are TGTGCCAGTAGCTGGACTAGCGGATACACAGATACG.

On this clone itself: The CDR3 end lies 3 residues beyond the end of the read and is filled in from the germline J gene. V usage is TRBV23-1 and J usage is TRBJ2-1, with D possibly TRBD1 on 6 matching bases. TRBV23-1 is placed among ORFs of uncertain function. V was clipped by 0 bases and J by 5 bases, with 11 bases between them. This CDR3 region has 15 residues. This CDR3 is CASSQSVDRHNEQFF. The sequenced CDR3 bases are TGCGCCAGCAGTCAATCCGTAGACAGGCACAATGAG.

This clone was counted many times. CDR3 sequence reads: CASSLGQGTGANVLTF. The covered CDR3 bases are TGTGCCAGCAGTTTGGGACAGGGGACTGGGGCCAACGTC. This chain links TRBV12-3 or TRBV12-4 with TRBJ2-6; 10 bases align to TRBD1. The CDR3 is cut off 3 residues early in the read; its end comes from the germline J gene. The CDR3 has 16 amino acids. Germline trimming cut 3 bases from V and 2 bases from J; bases unmatched to any gene: 1.

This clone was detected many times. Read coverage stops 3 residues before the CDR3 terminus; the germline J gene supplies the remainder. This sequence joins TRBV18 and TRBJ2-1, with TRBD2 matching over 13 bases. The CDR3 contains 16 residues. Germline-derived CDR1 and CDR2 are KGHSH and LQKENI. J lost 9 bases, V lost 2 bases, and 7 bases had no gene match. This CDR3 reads CASSPSERLAGGEQFF. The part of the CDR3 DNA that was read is TGTGCCAGCTCACCATCCGAAAGACTAGCGGGAGGTGAG. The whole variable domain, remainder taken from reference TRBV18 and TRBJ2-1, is NAGVMQNPRHLVRRRGQEARLRCSPMKGHSHVYWYRQLPEEGLKFMVYLQKENIIDESGMPKERFSAEFPKEGPSILRIQQVVRGDSAAYFCASSPSERLAGGEQFFGPGTRLTVL.

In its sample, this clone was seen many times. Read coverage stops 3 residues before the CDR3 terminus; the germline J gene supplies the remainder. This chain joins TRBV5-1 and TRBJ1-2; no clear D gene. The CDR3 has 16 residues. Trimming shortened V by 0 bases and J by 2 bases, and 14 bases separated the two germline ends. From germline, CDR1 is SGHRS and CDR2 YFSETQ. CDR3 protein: CASSLAAGIGNYGYTF. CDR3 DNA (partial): TGCGCCAGCAGCTTGGCCGCGGGTATTGGGAACTATGGC.

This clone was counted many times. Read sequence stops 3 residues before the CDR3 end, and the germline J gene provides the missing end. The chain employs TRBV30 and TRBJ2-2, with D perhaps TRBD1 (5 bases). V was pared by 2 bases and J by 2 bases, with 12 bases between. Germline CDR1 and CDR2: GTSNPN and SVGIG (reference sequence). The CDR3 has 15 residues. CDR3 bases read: TGTGCCTGGAGTAAGACAGTGTTTAACACCGGGGAG. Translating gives CAWSKTVFNTGE. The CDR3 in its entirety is CAWSKTVFNTGELFF.

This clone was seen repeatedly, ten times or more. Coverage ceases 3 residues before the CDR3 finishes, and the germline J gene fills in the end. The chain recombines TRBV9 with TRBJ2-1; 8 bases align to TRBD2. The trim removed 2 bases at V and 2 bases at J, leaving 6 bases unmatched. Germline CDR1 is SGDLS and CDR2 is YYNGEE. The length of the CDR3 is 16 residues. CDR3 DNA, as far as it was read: TGTGCCAGCAGCGTTACAGCGGGAGTGGCCTACAATGAG. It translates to CASSVTAGVAYNE. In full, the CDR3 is CASSVTAGVAYNEQFF.

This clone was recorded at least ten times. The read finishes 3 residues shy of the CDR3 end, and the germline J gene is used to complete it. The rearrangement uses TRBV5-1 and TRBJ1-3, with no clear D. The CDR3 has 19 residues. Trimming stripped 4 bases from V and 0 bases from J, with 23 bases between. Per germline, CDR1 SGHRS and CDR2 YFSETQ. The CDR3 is CASSASGSLEGFSGNTIYF. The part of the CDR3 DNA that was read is TGCGCCAGCAGCGCCTCCGGGTCGCTAGAAGGATTCTCTGGAAACACC.

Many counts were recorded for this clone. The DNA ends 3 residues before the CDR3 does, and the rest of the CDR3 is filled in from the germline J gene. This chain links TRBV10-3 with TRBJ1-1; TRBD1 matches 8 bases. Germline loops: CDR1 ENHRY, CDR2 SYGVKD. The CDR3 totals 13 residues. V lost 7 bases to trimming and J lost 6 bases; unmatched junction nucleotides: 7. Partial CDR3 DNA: TGTGCCATCACAGACAGGGGTCGGGCTGAA. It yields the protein CAITDRGRAE. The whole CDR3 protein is CAITDRGRAEAFF.

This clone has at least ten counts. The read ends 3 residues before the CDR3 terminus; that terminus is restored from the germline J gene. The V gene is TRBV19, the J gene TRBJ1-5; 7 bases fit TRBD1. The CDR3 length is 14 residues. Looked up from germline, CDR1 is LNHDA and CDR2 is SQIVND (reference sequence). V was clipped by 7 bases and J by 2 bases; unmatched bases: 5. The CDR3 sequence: CASTAQGGNQPQHF. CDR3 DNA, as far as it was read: TGTGCCAGTACCGCCCAGGGGGGCAATCAGCCC.

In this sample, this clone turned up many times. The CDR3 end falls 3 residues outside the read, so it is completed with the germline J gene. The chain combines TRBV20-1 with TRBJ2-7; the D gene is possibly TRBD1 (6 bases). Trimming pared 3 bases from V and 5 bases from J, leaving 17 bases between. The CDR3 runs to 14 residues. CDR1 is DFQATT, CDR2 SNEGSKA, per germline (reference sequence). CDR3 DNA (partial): TGCAGTGCTAGCGAGGTGCAGGGGAATCACGAG. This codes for CSASEVQGNHE. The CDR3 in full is CSASEVQGNHEQYF.

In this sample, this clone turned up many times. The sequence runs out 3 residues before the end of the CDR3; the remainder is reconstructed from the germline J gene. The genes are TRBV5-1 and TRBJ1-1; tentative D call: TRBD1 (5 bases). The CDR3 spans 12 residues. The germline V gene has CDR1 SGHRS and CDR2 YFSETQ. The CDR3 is CASMGTGGEAFF. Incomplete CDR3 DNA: TGCGCCAGCATGGGGACGGGGGGGGAA.

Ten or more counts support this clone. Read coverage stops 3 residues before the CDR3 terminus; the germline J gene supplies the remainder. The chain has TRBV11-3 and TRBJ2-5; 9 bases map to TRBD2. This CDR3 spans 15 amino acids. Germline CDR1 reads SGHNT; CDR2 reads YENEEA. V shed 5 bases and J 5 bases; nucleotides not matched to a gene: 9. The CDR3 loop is CASSPKVAGAETQYF. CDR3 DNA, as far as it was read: TGTGCCAGCAGCCCCAAGGTAGCGGGGGCGGAGACC. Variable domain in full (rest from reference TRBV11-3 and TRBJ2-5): EAGVVQSPRYKIIEKKQPVAFWCNPISGHNTLYWYLQNLGQGPELLIRYENEEAVDDSQLPKDRFSAERLKGVDSTLKIQPAELGDSAVYLCASSPKVAGAETQYFGPGTRLLVL.

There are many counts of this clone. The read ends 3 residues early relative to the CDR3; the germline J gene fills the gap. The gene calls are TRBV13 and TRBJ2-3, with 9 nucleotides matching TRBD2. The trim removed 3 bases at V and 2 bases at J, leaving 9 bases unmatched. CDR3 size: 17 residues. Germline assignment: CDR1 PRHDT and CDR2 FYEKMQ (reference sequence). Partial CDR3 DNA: TGTGCCAGCAGCTTGTCGAAGGCTAGCGGGGCCACAGATACG. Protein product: CASSLSKASGATDT. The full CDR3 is CASSLSKASGATDTQYF.

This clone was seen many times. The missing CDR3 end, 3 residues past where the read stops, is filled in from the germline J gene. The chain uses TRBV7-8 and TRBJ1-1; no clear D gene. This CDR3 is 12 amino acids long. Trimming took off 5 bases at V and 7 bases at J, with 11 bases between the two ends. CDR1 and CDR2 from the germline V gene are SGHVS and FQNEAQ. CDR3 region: CASSLGTDEAFF. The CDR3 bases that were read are TGTGCCAGCAGCCTCGGAACAGATGAA.

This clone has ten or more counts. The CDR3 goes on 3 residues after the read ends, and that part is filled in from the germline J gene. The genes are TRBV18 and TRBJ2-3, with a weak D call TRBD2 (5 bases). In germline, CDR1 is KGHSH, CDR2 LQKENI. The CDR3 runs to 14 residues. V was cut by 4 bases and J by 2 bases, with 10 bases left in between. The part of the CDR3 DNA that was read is TGTGCCAGCTCACGGACTTCTATCACAGATACG. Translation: CASSRTSITDT. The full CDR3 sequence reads CASSRTSITDTQYF.

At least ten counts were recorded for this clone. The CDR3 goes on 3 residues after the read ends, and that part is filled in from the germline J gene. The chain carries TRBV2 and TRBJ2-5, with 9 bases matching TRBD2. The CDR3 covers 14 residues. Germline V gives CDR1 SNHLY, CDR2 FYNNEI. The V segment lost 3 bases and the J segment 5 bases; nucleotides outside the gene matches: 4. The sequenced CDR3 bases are TGTGCCAGCAGTGATTTACTAGCGGGCGAGACC. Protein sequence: CASSDLLAGET. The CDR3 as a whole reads CASSDLLAGETQYF.

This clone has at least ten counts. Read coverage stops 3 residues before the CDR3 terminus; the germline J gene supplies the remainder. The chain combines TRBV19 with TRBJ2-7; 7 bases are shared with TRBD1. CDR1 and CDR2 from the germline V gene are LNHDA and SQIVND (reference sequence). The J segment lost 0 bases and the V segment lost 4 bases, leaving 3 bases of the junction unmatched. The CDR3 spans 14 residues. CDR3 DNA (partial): TGTGCCAGTAGTAACAGGGGTAGCTCCTACGAG. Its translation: CASSNRGSSYE. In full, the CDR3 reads CASSNRGSSYEQYF.

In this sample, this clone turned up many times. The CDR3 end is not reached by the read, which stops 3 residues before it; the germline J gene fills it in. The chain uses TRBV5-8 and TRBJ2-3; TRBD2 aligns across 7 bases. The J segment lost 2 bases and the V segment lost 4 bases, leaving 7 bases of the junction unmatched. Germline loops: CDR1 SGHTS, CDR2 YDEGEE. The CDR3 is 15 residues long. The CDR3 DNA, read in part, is TGTGCCAGCAGCGTTAGACTAGCAAACACAGATACG. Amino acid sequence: CASSVRLANTDT. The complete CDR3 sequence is CASSVRLANTDTQYF.

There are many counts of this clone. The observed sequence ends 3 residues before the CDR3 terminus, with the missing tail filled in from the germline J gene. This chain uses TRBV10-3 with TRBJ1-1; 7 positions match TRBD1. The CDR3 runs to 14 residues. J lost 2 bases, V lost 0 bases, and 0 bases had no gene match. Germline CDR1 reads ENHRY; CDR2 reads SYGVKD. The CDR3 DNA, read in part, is TGTGCCATCAGTGAGTCAGGGGGCAACACTGAA. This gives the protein CAISESGGNTE. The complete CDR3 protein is CAISESGGNTEAFF.

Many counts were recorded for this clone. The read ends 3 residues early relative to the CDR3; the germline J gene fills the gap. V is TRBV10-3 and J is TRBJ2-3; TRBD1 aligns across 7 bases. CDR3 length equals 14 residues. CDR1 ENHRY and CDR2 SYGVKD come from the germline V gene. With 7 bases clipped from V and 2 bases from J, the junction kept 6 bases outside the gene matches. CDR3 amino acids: CAIKGDRYTDTQYF. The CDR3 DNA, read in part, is TGTGCCATCAAGGGGGACAGATACACAGATACG.

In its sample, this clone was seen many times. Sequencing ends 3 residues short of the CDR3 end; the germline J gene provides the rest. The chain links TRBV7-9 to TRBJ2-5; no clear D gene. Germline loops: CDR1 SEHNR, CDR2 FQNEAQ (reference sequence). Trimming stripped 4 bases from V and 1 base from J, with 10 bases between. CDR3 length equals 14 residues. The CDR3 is CASSSVAVQETQYF. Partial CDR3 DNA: TGTGCCAGCAGCTCCGTGGCGGTCCAAGAGACC.